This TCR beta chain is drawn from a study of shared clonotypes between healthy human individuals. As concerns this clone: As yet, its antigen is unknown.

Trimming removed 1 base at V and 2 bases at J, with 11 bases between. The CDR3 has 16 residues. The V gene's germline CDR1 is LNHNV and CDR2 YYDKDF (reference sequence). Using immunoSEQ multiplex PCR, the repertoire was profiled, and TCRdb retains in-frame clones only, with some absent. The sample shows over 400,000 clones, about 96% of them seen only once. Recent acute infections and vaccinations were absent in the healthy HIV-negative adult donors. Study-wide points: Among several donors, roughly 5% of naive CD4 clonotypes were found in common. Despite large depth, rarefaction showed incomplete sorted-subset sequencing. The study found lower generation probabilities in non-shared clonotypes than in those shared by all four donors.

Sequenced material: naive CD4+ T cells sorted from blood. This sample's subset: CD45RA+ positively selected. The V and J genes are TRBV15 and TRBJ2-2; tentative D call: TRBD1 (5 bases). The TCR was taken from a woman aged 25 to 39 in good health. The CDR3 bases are TGTGCCACCAGCAGAGTACGGACAACAAACACCGGGGAGCTGTTTTTT. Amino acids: CATSRVRTTNTGELFF.